These 6 T cell receptor beta chains originate from one sample sequenced in a study of cytomegalovirus exposure and HLA in healthy donors. 13 Jbeta primers and 60 Vbeta primers were used for the PCR. TCRdb keeps only in-frame clones here, not all; method: immunoSEQ multiplex PCR. Here the sample spans 90,000 or so clones, more than 65% being singletons. Material: PBMCs. Source of these receptors: a woman under 30 in good health and CMV-seropositive.

V usage is TRBV7-9 and J usage is TRBJ1-2, with D unclear. Trimming left V 5 bases short and J 3 bases short, with 13 bases between. This CDR3 is built from 14 residues. Germline loops: CDR1 SEHNR, CDR2 FQNEAQ (reference sequence). CDR3 DNA: TGTGCCAGCAGCCCCGGTCTCGATCACTATGGCTACACCTTC. Encoded protein: CASSPGLDHYGYTF.

This chain joins TRBV5-5 and TRBJ2-7, with D possibly being TRBD1 (6 bases). The V and J ends lost 0 bases and 5 bases respectively, with 12 bases between them. This CDR3 region has 14 residues. CDR1 SGHKS and CDR2 YYEKEE come from the germline V gene (reference sequence). The CDR3 nucleotides are TGTGCCAGCAGCTTGGACAGGGTAGTGAACGAGCAGTACTTC. It translates to CASSLDRVVNEQYF.

This rearrangement joins TRBV2 to TRBJ2-5; 8 nucleotides agree with TRBD2. J was trimmed by 5 bases and V by 2 bases; bases with no gene match: 13. This CDR3 has 17 residues. CDR1 and CDR2 from the germline V gene are SNHLY and FYNNEI. In DNA, the CDR3 is TGTGCCAGCAGTGAAAGGTCTGGAGTAGCGGGGAAGGAGACCCAGTACTTC. Translation: CASSERSGVAGKETQYF. Filled out from reference TRBV2 and TRBJ2-5, the complete variable domain reads EPEVTQTPSHQVTQMGQEVILRCVPISNHLYFYWYRQILGQKVEFLVSFYNNEISEKSEIFDDQFSVERPDGSNFTLKIRSTKLEDSAMYFCASSERSGVAGKETQYFGPGTRLLVL.

This chain connects TRBV4-1 to TRBJ2-7, with TRBD1 matching over 7 bases. The CDR3 is 15 residues long. Germline assignment: CDR1 MGHRA and CDR2 YSYEKL. J was trimmed by 1 base and V by 0 bases; bases with no gene match: 3. The CDR3 sequence is CASSQETTGSYEQYF. DNA of the CDR3: TGCGCCAGCAGCCAAGAAACGACAGGGTCCTACGAGCAGTACTTC.

The rearrangement uses TRBV12-5 and TRBJ2-1; weak D call: TRBD2 (6 bases). There are 16 residues in the CDR3. Germline V CDR1 and CDR2: LGHNT, FRNRAP. With 6 bases removed from V and 3 bases from J, the gap between germline ends came to 18 bases. CDR3 amino acids: CASGLGGRELYNEQFF. In DNA, the CDR3 is TGTGCTAGTGGCCTGGGTGGACGGGAGCTCTACAATGAGCAGTTCTTC.

The chain couples TRBV9 to TRBJ2-2; 10 nucleotides agree with TRBD2. Germline V gene data show CDR1 as SGDLS and CDR2 as YYNGEE. The CDR3 has 16 amino acids. V was clipped by 2 bases and J by 2 bases; unmatched bases: 3. The CDR3 protein is CASSVRTSGNTGELFF. The CDR3 DNA sequence: TGTGCCAGCAGCGTTCGGACTAGCGGCAACACCGGGGAGCTGTTTTTT. The whole variable domain, filled in from reference TRBV9 and TRBJ2-2, reads DSGVTQTPKHLITATGQRVTLRCSPRSGDLSVYWYQQSLDQGLQFLIQYYNGEERAKGNILERFSAQQFPDLHSELNLSSLELGDSALYFCASSVRTSGNTGELFFGEGSRLTVL.